Following are 2 T cell receptor beta chains from one sample sequenced in a study of CD8+CD57+ T cells in acquired aplastic anemia. The TCR beta profiling, which covered VDJ combination and CDR3 sequence, was carried out using genomic DNA as the template. From the reads, TCRdb called clonotypes with MiXCR, one entry per CDR3 protein. The sample carries around 150,000 distinct CDR3 sequences, approximately 40% recorded once. Input material: sorted CD4+, CD8+, or CD8+CD57+ T cells (not recorded which) from PBMCs. All receptors derive from a human donor in good health.

This clonotype was seen repeatedly, ten times or more. The V gene is TRBV12-3 or TRBV12-4, the J gene TRBJ1-6, with D uncertain. This CDR3 is 12 amino acids long. Trimming took 5 bases from V and 14 from J, leaving 13 bases between them. This chain's CDR3 is CASSPTAWTLHF. The CDR3 nucleotides read TGTGCCAGCAGTCCGACTGCGTGGACCCTCCACTTT.

The chain is built from TRBV20-1 and TRBJ2-7; TRBD1 aligns across 10 bases. V dropped 3 bases and J dropped 3; count of bases not matched to a gene: 5. In germline, CDR1 is DFQATT, CDR2 SNEGSKA (reference sequence). The CDR3 is 14 amino acids. The CDR3 region is CSARGTGDIYEQYF. CDR3 nucleotide sequence: TGCAGTGCTAGGGGGACAGGGGATATCTACGAGCAGTACTTC.